This T cell receptor (beta chain) comes out of a study of T cell responses to AZD1222 COVID-19 vaccine. General study points: Among those given AZD1222, only five or six were seropositive at baseline.

With regard to this clone: Its antigen is not known.

Germline V gene data show CDR1 as MDHEN and CDR2 as SYDVKM. CDR3 length: 14 residues. The V end lost 5 bases, the J end lost 1 base, and 11 bases lay between the germline ends. Profiling relied on immunoSEQ multiplex PCR, and the TCRdb table lists in-frame clones only, not all of them. The sample yields around 130,000 clones, approximately 90% seen once. The sequence came from an adult who received the MenACWY meningococcal vaccine as a control. The sequencing used peripheral blood, collected 28 days after the second dose of the MenACWY control vaccine. The chain joins TRBV28 to TRBJ1-1; possible D gene TRBD1, 5 bases. This CDR3 reads CASSPGTENTEAFF. As DNA, the CDR3 is TGTGCCAGCAGTCCGGGGACGGAGAACACTGAAGCTTTCTTT.